Below, one T cell receptor (beta chain) is given with its context. Its antigen is unknown. These data come from a study of early T cells in non-severe SARS-CoV-2 infection. Each CDR3 protein is one row after TCRdb ran MiXCR on the 5' RACE reads. Of 70,000 to 90,000 distinct CDR3 sequences in the sample, approximately 12% are singletons; the top ten hold around 3.6%. The V and J ends lost 3 bases and 9 bases, in that order; junction bases with no gene match: 4. This CDR3 comprises 13 residues. Germline V gene lookup returns CDR1 LGHDT and CDR2 YNNKEL (reference sequence). Study findings and constraints: VDJdb matches were skewed toward anti-spike CD8 T cell responses.

The sample was whole blood. V is TRBV3-1 and J is TRBJ2-5; 10 positions match TRBD1. This sequence originates from an adult who was a healthcare worker with PCR-confirmed SARS-CoV-2 infection or an uninfected control (not recorded which). CDR3 sequence reads: CASSHGDRGAQYF. CDR3 in DNA: TGTGCCAGCAGCCACGGGGACAGGGGAGCCCAGTACTTC.